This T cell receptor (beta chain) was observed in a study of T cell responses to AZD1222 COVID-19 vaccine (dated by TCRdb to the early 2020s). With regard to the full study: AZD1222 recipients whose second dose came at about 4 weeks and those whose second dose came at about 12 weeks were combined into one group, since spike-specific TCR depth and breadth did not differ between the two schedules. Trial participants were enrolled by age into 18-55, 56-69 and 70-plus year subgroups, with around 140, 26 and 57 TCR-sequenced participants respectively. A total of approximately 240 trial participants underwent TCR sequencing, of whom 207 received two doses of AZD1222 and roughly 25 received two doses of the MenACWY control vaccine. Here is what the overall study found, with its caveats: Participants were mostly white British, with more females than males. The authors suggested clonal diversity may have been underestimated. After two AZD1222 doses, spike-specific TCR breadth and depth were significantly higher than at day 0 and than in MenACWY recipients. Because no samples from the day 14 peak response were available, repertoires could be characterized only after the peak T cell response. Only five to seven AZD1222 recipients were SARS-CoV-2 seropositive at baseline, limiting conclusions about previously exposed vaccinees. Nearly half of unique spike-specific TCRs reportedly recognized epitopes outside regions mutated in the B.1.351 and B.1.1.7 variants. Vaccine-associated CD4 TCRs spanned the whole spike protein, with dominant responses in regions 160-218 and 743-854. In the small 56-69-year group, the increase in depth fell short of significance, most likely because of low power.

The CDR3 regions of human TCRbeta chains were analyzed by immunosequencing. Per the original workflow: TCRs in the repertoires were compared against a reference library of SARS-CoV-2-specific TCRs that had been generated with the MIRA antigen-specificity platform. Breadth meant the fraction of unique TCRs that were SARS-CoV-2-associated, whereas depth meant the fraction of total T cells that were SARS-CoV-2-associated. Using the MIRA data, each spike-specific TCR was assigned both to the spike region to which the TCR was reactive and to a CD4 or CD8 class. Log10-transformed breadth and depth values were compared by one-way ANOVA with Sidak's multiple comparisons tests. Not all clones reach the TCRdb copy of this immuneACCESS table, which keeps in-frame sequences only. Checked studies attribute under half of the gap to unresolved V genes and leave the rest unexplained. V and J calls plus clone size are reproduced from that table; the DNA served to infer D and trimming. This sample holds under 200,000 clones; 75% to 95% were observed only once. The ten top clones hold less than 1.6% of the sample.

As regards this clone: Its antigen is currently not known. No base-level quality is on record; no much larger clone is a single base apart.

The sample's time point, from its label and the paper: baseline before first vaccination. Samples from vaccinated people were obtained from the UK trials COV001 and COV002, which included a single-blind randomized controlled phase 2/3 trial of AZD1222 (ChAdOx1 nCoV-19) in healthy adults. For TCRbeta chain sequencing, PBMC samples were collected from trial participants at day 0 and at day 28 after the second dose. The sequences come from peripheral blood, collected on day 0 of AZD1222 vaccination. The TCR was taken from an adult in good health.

The sequence in DNA is TGTGCCAGCAGCCAACAGGGGGCTGAAGAGACCCAGTACTTC. Translated, this gives CASSQQGAEETQYF. The chain couples TRBV3-1 (or the pseudogene TRBV3-2) to TRBJ2-5; TRBD1 matches 8 bases in the middle. V is pruned by 2 bases and J by 3 bases, leaving 2 bases of the junction without a gene match. The CDR3 holds 14 amino acids from the cysteine to the phenylalanine. Only CDR3 DNA is held: 42 bases, read in frame from base 1. Per the germline V gene (reference sequence), LGHDT is the CDR1 and YNNKEL is the CDR2.